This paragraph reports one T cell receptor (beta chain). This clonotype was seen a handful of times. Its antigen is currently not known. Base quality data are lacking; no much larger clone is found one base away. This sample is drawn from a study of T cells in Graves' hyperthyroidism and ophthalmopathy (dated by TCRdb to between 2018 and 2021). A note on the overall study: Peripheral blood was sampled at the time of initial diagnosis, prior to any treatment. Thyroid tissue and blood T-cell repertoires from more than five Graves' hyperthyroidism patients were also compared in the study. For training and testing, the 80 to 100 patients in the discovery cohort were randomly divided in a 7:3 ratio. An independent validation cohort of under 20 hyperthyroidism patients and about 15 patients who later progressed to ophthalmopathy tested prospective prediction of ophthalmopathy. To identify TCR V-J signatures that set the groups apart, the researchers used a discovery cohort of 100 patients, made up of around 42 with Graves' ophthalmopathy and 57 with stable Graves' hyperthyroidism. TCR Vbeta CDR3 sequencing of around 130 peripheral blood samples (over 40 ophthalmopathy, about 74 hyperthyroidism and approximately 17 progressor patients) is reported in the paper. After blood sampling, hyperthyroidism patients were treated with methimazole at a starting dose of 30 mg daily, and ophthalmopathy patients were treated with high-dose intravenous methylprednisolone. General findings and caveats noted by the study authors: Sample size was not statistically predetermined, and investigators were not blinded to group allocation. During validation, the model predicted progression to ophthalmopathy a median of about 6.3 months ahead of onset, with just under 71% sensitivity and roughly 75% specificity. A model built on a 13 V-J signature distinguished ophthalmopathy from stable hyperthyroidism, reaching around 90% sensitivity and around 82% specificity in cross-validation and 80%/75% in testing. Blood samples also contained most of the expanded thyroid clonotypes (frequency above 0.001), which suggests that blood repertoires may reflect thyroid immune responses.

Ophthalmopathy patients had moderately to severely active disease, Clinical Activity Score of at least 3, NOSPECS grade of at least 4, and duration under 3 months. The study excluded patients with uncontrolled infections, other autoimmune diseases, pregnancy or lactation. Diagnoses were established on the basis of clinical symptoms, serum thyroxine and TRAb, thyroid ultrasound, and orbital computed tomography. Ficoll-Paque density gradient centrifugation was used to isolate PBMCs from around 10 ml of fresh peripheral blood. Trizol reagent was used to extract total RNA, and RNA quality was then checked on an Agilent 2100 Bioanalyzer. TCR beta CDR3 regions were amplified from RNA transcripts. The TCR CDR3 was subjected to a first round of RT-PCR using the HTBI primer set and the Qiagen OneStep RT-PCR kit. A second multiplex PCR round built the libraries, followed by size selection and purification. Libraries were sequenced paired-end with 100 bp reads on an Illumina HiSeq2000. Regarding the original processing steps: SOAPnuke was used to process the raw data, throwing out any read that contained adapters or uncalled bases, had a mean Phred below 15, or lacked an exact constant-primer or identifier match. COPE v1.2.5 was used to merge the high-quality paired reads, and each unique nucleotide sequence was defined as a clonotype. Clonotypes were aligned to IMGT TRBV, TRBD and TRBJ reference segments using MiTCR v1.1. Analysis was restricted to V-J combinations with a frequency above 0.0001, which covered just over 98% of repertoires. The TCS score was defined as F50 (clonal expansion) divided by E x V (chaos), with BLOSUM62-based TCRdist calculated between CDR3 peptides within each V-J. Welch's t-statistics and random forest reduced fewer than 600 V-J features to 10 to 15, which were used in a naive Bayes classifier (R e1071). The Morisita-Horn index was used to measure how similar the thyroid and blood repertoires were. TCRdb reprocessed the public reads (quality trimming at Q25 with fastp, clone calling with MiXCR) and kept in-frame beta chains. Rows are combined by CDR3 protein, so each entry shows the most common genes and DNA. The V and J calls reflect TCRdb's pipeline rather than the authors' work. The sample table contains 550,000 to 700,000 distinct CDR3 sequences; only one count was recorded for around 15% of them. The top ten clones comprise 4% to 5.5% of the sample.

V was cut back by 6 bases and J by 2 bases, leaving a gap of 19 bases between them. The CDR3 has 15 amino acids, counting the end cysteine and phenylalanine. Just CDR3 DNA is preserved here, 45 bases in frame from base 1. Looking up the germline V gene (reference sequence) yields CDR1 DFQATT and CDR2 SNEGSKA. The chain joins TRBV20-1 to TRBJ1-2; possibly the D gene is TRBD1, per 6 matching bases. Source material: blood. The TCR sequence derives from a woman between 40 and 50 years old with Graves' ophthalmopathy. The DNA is TGCAGTGCCACTGACACAGGGCCAGGCAACTATGGCTACACCTTC. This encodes CSATDTGPGNYGYTF.